These 10 T cell receptor beta chains came from one sample sequenced in a study of graft-versus-host responses after intestinal transplantation. Sequencing was performed with immunoSEQ multiplex PCR; in TCRdb, only in-frame clones are kept and a portion is missing. The data show more than 95,000 clones, around 90% seen once. No antigen has been identified for these receptors. Sequenced here: unstimulated CD4+ T cells sorted from spleen or lymph node cells, sampled before intestinal transplant. The receptor source for this set is a human donor who received an intestinal transplant.

The CDR3 bases are TGTGCCAGCAGCTTAACCAGGGAAGGGGAGCAGTACTTC. Translated, it gives CASSLTREGEQYF. The chain joins TRBV7-3 to TRBJ2-7; D possibly corresponds to TRBD1 (5 bases). Germline CDR1 reads SGHTA; CDR2 reads FQGTGA. Deletions cut 0 bases from V and 7 bases from J, with 10 bases between. The CDR3 extends over 13 amino acids.

The CDR3 region has the DNA TGTGCCAGCAGCTTAAACCTACTAGCCTACGAGCAGTACTTC. It codes for CASSLNLLAYEQYF. The rearrangement joins TRBV7-2 to TRBJ2-7; weak D call: TRBD2 (5 bases). With 2 bases removed from V and 2 bases from J, the gap between germline ends came to 10 bases. The CDR3 loop spans 14 amino acids. From germline, CDR1 is SGHTA and CDR2 FQGNSA.

The chain employs TRBV4-2 and TRBJ1-4, with unresolved D. Germline CDR1 and CDR2: LGHNA and YNFKEQ. The CDR3 extends over 12 amino acids. V lost 6 bases to trimming and J lost 4 bases, with 6 bases between them. Here the CDR3 DNA reads TGTGCCAGCAGTCTTCTTAATGAAAAACTGTTTTTT. Its translation is CASSLLNEKLFF.

The chain employs TRBV11-3 and TRBJ2-7, with 10 nucleotides matching TRBD2. There are 15 residues in the CDR3. Germline loops: CDR1 SGHNT, CDR2 YENEEA. V lost 1 base to trimming and J lost 3 bases; unmatched junction nucleotides: 3. The CDR3 nucleotides read TGTGCCAGCAGCTTAGGAGCGGGGGGGAACTACGAGCAGTACTTC. Protein product: CASSLGAGGNYEQYF.

The rearrangement joins TRBV29-1 to TRBJ2-3; no clear D. This CDR3 is built from 15 residues. Trimming pared 2 bases from V and 7 bases from J, leaving 19 bases between. CDR1 is SQVTM and CDR2 is ANQGSEA in the germline V gene. This chain's CDR3 is CSVELRRRYKNTQYF. Written as DNA, the CDR3 is TGCAGCGTTGAATTGCGGAGACGTTACAAGAATACGCAGTATTTT.

The chain carries TRBV10-2 and TRBJ2-3; D unresolved. Germline V gene data show CDR1 as WSHSY and CDR2 as SAAADI. Trimming stripped 2 bases from V and 1 base from J, with 10 bases between. The CDR3 runs 15 residues. The CDR3 loop reads CASSEREIRTDTQYF. The CDR3 region has the DNA TGCGCCAGCAGTGAGCGTGAGATTCGCACAGATACGCAGTATTTT.

This rearrangement joins TRBV7-2 to TRBJ1-5; D is unclear. V was trimmed by 6 bases and J by 3 bases, leaving 18 bases between them. The length of the CDR3 is 16 residues. The V gene's germline CDR1 is SGHTA and CDR2 FQGNSA. CDR3 sequence: CASSDSAGSLNQPQHF. In DNA, the CDR3 is TGTGCCAGCAGTGACTCGGCTGGTTCCCTCAATCAGCCCCAGCATTTT. The whole variable domain, remainder taken from reference TRBV7-2 and TRBJ1-5, is GAGVSQSPSNKVTEKGKDVELRCDPISGHTALYWYRQSLGQGLEFLIYFQGNSAPDKSGLPSDRFSAERTGGSVSTLTIQRTQQEDSAVYLCASSDSAGSLNQPQHFGDGTRLSIL.

This rearrangement joins TRBV5-4 to TRBJ2-6; D is ambiguous. The CDR3 sequence is 19 residues long. Germline V gene sequence: CDR1 SGHNT, CDR2 YYREEE (reference sequence). Trimming removed 0 bases from V and 2 bases from J, with 18 bases in between. The DNA for the CDR3 is TGTGCCAGCAGCTTGGTGGTGGTGGCGGAGCTCGCTGGGGCCAACGTCCTGACTTTC. Translated, it gives CASSLVVVAELAGANVLTF.

The chain combines TRBV10-3 with TRBJ2-1; no firm D call. Trimming stripped 4 bases from V and 10 bases from J, with 8 bases between. CDR1 ENHRY and CDR2 SYGVKD come from the germline V gene. This CDR3 comprises 11 residues. In DNA, the CDR3 is TGTGCCATCAGTGTCCGTAGCGAGCAGTTCTTC. It yields the protein CAISVRSEQFF.

This clone has more than one count but fewer than ten. The chain's CDR3 is CASRKGQGDHEQYF. The CDR3, as DNA: TGTGCCAGCCGAAAGGGACAGGGAGACCACGAGCAGTACTTC. V is TRBV6-1 and J is TRBJ2-7; 9 nucleotides align to TRBD1. Germline V gene data show CDR1 as MNHNS and CDR2 as SASEGT. This CDR3 contains 14 residues. V was clipped by 8 bases and J by 5 bases; unmatched bases: 10.